This T cell receptor beta chain was sequenced for a study of CD4 and CD8 cells across lung adenocarcinoma regions. Localized lung adenocarcinoma, a non-small cell lung cancer, affected the donors. V lost 2 bases and J 10 bases, leaving 24 bases between the germline ends. This CDR3 comprises 17 residues. CDR1 is MRHNA, CDR2 SNTAGT, per germline. MiXCR, applied by TCRdb to the PCR reads, yields one record per CDR3 protein. The table records around 19,000 distinct CDR3 sequences, about half of them present only once. Sequencing used CD8+ T cells from the center of a lung tumor. The source is a female donor with lung adenocarcinoma. The CD4 and CD8 labels of this study may be unreliable. The rearrangement joins TRBV6-4 to TRBJ2-1; no definite D call. The chain's CDR3 is CASSDGSGTVLSYEQFF. In DNA form, the CDR3 reads TGTGCCAGCAGTGACGGGTCGGGCACGGTCCTCTCCTACGAGCAGTTCTTC.